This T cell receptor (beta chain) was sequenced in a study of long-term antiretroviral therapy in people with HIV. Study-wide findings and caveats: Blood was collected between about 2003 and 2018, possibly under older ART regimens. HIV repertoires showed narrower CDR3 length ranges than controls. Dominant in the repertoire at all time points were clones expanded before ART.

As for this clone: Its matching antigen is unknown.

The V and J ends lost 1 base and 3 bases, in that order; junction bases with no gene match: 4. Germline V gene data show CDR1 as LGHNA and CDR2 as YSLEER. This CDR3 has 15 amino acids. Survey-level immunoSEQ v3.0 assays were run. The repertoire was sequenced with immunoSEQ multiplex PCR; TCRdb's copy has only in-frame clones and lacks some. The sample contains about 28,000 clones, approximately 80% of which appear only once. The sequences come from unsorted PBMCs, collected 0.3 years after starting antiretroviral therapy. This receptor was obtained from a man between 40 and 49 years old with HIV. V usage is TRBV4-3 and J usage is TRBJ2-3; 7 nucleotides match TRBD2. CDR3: CASSQAAGDTDTQYF. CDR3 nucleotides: TGCGCCAGCAGCCAAGCTGCGGGAGATACAGATACGCAGTATTTT.